Shown below are 10 T cell receptor beta chains from a single sample sequenced in a study of CD8 T cells in Susac syndrome (dated by TCRdb to about 2019). The method behind the library was the immunoSEQ multiplex PCR assay. RNA was extracted with the RNeasy kit and 0.5 to 1 ug was reverse transcribed using random hexamers. The raw public data were reprocessed by TCRdb itself: fastp quality trimming at Q25, MiXCR clonotype calling, in-frame beta chains only. Rows are unified per CDR3 protein, each entry keeping the most common DNA and genes. The sample contains around 130,000 distinct CDR3 sequences, over 80% of them found a single time. The biggest ten clones account for 0.5% to 0.65% of the sample. The sequencing sample was made of CD8+ T cells from PBMCs. Source of these receptors: a human donor with multiple sclerosis.

The chain has TRBV20-1 and TRBJ1-6, with TRBD1 identical over 9 bases. Germline V gene data show CDR1 as DFQATT and CDR2 as SNEGSKA (reference sequence). CDR3 length: 17 residues. With 2 bases clipped from V and 3 bases from J, the junction kept 8 bases outside the gene matches. CDR3 sequence reads: CSARQQGAWNYNSPLHF. In DNA, the CDR3 is TGCAGTGCTAGACAACAGGGGGCGTGGAACTATAATTCACCCCTCCACTTT.

This clonotype has just one count. This CDR3 reads CASSHYRGPDGELFF. CDR3 coding DNA: TGCGCCAGCAGCCACTACAGGGGGCCGGACGGGGAGCTGTTTTTT. This sequence joins TRBV4-1 and TRBJ2-2, with TRBD1 matching 9 bases. This CDR3 region has 15 residues. Trimming cost V 3 bases and J 7 bases; bases outside gene matches: 6. Germline V gene sequence: CDR1 MGHRA, CDR2 YSYEKL.

The CDR3 coding sequence is TGTGCCTGGAGTGCCCCCGACAGGGGCTCTGGAAACACCATATATTTT. It is translated as CAWSAPDRGSGNTIYF. V and J are TRBV30 and TRBJ1-3; 8 positions agree with TRBD1. The CDR3 has 16 amino acids. Looked up from germline, CDR1 is GTSNPN and CDR2 is SVGIG (reference sequence). V trimming: 1 base; J trimming: 0 bases; junction bases outside the gene matches: 5.

V is TRBV6-6 and J is TRBJ2-7; 7 bases are shared with TRBD1. The CDR3 is 16 amino acids. V lost 4 bases to trimming and J lost 1 base; unmatched junction nucleotides: 10. Germline V gives CDR1 MNHNY, CDR2 SVGAGI (reference sequence). The CDR3 protein is CASSFPSGTVSYEQYF. CDR3 in DNA: TGTGCCAGCAGTTTTCCGAGTGGGACAGTTTCCTACGAGCAGTACTTC.

V gene TRBV13 combines with J gene TRBJ2-7, with no clear D. The CDR3 loop spans 11 amino acids. Germline V CDR1 and CDR2: PRHDT, FYEKMQ (reference sequence). The V end was cut by 3 bases, the J end by 3 bases, with 3 bases between. CDR3 bases: TGTGCCAGCAGCTTTCGCTACGAGCAGTACTTC. It codes for CASSFRYEQYF.

This chain connects TRBV12-3 or TRBV12-4 to TRBJ1-4; D call uncertain. This CDR3 is 17 amino acids long. The V end lost 5 bases, the J end lost 8 bases, and 24 bases lay between the germline ends. CDR3 loop: CASSLLMGQLEGEKLFF. CDR3 nucleotides: TGTGCCAGCAGTCTCCTTATGGGCCAGCTGGAAGGGGAAAAACTGTTTTTT.

V is TRBV27 and J is TRBJ2-5; D is perhaps TRBD2 (6 bases). The CDR3 loop spans 15 amino acids. V lost 4 bases and J lost 5, with 17 bases in between. The V gene's germline CDR1 is MNHEY and CDR2 SMNVEV (reference sequence). The CDR3 protein is CASSYGVTSRETQYF. CDR3 bases: TGTGCCAGCAGTTATGGGGTAACTAGCCGTGAGACCCAGTACTTC.

The chain uses TRBV12-3 or TRBV12-4 and TRBJ2-1, with 8 nucleotides matching TRBD2. The V segment lost 2 bases and the J segment 10 bases; nucleotides outside the gene matches: 10. This CDR3 comprises 15 residues. CDR3 amino acids: CASSLSLSGKSEQFF. CDR3 DNA: TGTGCCAGCAGTTTATCTCTTAGCGGGAAGTCGGAGCAGTTCTTC.

This clonotype was seen just once. This chain uses TRBV4-1 with TRBJ2-5; 9 bases fit TRBD1. V gave up 5 bases and J gave up 5 bases; unmatched junction bases: 9. This CDR3 spans 15 amino acids. The V gene's germline CDR1 is MGHRA and CDR2 YSYEKL. The CDR3 nucleotides are TGCGCCAGCAGCTCCTATACAGGGGGCGCGGAGACCCAGTACTTC. Translated, it gives CASSSYTGGAETQYF.

The rearrangement uses TRBV9 and TRBJ2-1; 14 nucleotides line up with TRBD2. V lost 2 bases to trimming and J lost 8 bases; unmatched junction nucleotides: 3. Germline V CDR1 and CDR2: SGDLS, YYNGEE. The CDR3 extends over 15 amino acids. The CDR3 region is CASSVTSGGADEQFF. The DNA of the CDR3 is TGTGCCAGCAGCGTGACTAGCGGGGGGGCGGATGAGCAGTTCTTC.